Each of the 4 T cell receptor beta chains below was sequenced from the same sample in a study of blood T cell repertoires in COVID-19. Measured with immunoSEQ multiplex PCR; TCRdb has only the in-frame clones, and not every one. The table has 200,000 to 250,000 clones, 65% to 85% seen once; the top ten hold about 2.1%. Sequenced sample: peripheral blood. The source is a woman in her fifties or sixties with acute or convalescent COVID-19.

Points on this clone: The identical CDR3 is also encoded by other nucleotide sequences in the sample. The rearrangement links TRBV5-1 to TRBJ1-2; D is possibly TRBD1 (5 bases). V was cut by 0 bases and J by 0 bases, with 6 bases left in between. CDR3 length equals 14 residues. The germline V gene has CDR1 SGHRS and CDR2 YFSETQ. Written as DNA, the CDR3 is TGCGCCAGCAGCTTGGGGGGCCCTAACTATGGCTACACCTTC. As protein: CASSLGGPNYGYTF.

The CDR3 is CASSPRGNTEAFF. In nucleotides, the CDR3 is TGTGCCAGCAGCCCCCGCGGGAACACTGAAGCTTTCTTT. The chain joins TRBV7-8 to TRBJ1-1; D is ambiguous. Germline values: CDR1 SGHVS, CDR2 FQNEAQ. The length of the CDR3 is 13 residues. Between the trimmed V and J ends, which lost 5 bases and 1 base, there was a span of 8 bases.

This chain uses TRBV19 with TRBJ2-1; D possibly corresponds to TRBD2 (6 bases). Germline V gene sequence: CDR1 LNHDA, CDR2 SQIVND (reference sequence). The CDR3 totals 13 residues. The ends were cut back, 8 bases at V and 2 bases at J, with 10 bases in the middle. In DNA, the CDR3 is TGTGCCAGTCGAGGGACTGCCTACAATGAGCAGTTCTTC. Translation: CASRGTAYNEQFF.

This chain links TRBV19 with TRBJ1-5; D may be TRBD1 (5 bases). In germline, CDR1 is LNHDA, CDR2 SQIVND (reference sequence). The CDR3 runs 16 residues. Trimming shortened V by 3 bases and J by 4 bases, and 16 bases separated the two germline ends. CDR3 bases: TGTGCCAGTAGTATGATGTCAGGGAATGGGAATCAGCCCCAGCATTTT. Translation gives CASSMMSGNGNQPQHF.